This TCR beta chain is drawn from a study of OX40 agonist ivuxolimab in advanced cancers. The wider study: Three patients showed partial responses: one hepatocellular carcinoma and two cutaneous melanoma cases.

On this clone itself: Its target is unknown. The junction shows a germline mismatch at one end, possibly a read error.

Study-wide results and limits: The study found that CD8+ T cells averaged more expanded clones than CD4+. The antigens recognized by the expanded peripheral T cells, that is their antigen specificity, were not determined.

The germline gives CDR1 SGHDT, CDR2 YYEEEE. CDR3 length: 14 amino acids. Method: immunoSEQ multiplex PCR; TCRdb's copy keeps in-frame clones and lacks some. The table has 15,000 or so clones, around 67% seen once; the top ten hold about a quarter. The sequence was obtained from an adult with an advanced solid tumor such as melanoma, head and neck, liver or kidney cancer. The V and J genes are TRBV5-6 and TRBJ2-7; 9 bases line up with TRBD2. The sequenced sample was CD4+ or CD8+ T cells sorted from blood, obtained in a trial of the OX40 agonist ivuxolimab. In DNA form, the CDR3 reads TGTGCCAGCAGATTGGGACTAGCCCCCTACGAGCAGTACTTC. Amino acid sequence: CASRLGLAPYEQYF.